This is a list of T cell receptor beta chains from one sample in a study of T cells in localized non-small cell lung cancer. The data were produced by immunoSEQ multiplex PCR, yet TCRdb's version contains in-frame clones alone and is incomplete. The sample contains 16,000 or so clones, about 80% of which appear only once. Sequences were derived from peripheral blood, sampled before any cancer treatment. Receptors were obtained from an older male donor with stage I lung adenocarcinoma. The CDR3 runs from the conserved cysteine through the conserved F or W.

V gene: TRBV7-6
CDR3 protein: CASSLQQGNIGEQYF

V gene: TRBV2
CDR3 protein: CASRDSNQPQHF

V gene: TRBV7-9
CDR3 protein: CASSLDGAGASTDTQYF

V gene: TRBV18
CDR3 protein: CASSPPAGSTDEKLFF

V gene: TRBV7-7
CDR3 protein: CASSKKPQSRVNVLTF

V gene: TRBV30
CDR3 protein: CAWAREYGRNYGYTF

V gene: TRBV6-6
CDR3 protein: CASRTSGNLPLGQFF

V gene: TRBV11-2
CDR3 protein: CASSLVRGTGTDTQYF

V gene: TRBV19
CDR3 protein: CASIGTAAPREQYF

V gene: TRBV25-1
CDR3 protein: CASSFGGKDNSPLHF

V gene: TRBV5-4
CDR3 protein: CASSSTSGVYEQFF

V gene: TRBV5-1
CDR3 protein: CASSLRGDLYF

V gene: TRBV10-3
CDR3 protein: CAIGTGDSNQPQHF

V gene: TRBV5-1
CDR3 protein: CASSSGGYDTYEQYF

V gene: TRBV4-3
CDR3 protein: CASSPREGDGYTF

V gene: TRBV4-1
CDR3 protein: CASSQDPSRGQGGELFF

V gene: TRBV6-6
CDR3 protein: CASRDRPDTQYF

V gene: TRBV2
CDR3 protein: CASIRLAGAWDQYF

V gene: TRBV29-1
CDR3 protein: CSVDAMGLNEQFF

V gene: TRBV7-2
CDR3 protein: CASSLDPVGQGYEQYF

V gene: TRBV7-9
CDR3 protein: CASSPGGYGSYGYTF

V gene: TRBV13
CDR3 protein: CASRGTVNTEAFF

V gene: TRBV11-2
CDR3 protein: CASSITGDETQYF

V gene: TRBV5-1
CDR3 protein: CASSLTREYGYTF

V gene: TRBV19
CDR3 protein: CASTANREIVTDTQYF

V gene: TRBV2
CDR3 protein: CASSEGPPQWAQYF

V gene: TRBV27
CDR3 protein: CASLNLNEETQYF

V gene: TRBV10-3
CDR3 protein: CAISESPSSVALTYTDTQYF

V gene: TRBV7-7
CDR3 protein: CASSFGQAPPSGYTF

V gene: TRBV7-6
CDR3 protein: CASSKGQAGNTEAFF

V gene: TRBV2
CDR3 protein: CASSGTGIYEQYF

V gene: TRBV30
CDR3 protein: CAWRLGVGPAEAFF

V gene: TRBV6-6
CDR3 protein: CASSYTIGPYEQYF

V gene: TRBV11-3
CDR3 protein: CASSLGTSGFNEQFF

V gene: TRBV7-5
CDR3 protein: CASSPDSGNTIYF

V gene: TRBV11-3
CDR3 protein: CASSSLSASDTQYF

V gene: TRBV29-1
CDR3 protein: CSVPQGFVYGYTF

V gene: TRBV4-1
CDR3 protein: CASSQGTSGRGINTGELFF

V gene: TRBV7-9
CDR3 protein: CASSLRDSNEKLFF

V gene: TRBV9
CDR3 protein: CASSVAGREETQYF

V gene: TRBV28
CDR3 protein: CASTLGERVPMHF

V gene: TRBV7-2
CDR3 protein: CASSPSGLNTGELFF

V gene: TRBV7-9
CDR3 protein: CASSREAEAFF

V gene: TRBV12-5
CDR3 protein: CASGSAKPQHF

V gene: TRBV28
CDR3 protein: CASSLGGLNTLFF

V gene: TRBV10-1
CDR3 protein: CASSEGRQSYEQYF

V gene: TRBV5-4
CDR3 protein: CASSLDSYGYTF

V gene: TRBV7-7
CDR3 protein: CASSLGDRGVRETQYF

V gene: TRBV7-8
CDR3 protein: CASSKSRGTDTQYF

V gene: TRBV11-2
CDR3 protein: CASSLEGLPPRDEQFF

V gene: TRBV5-1
CDR3 protein: CASSLAQDGYTF

V gene: TRBV29-1
CDR3 protein: CSAKDARVRGQQTFF

V gene: TRBV12-1
CDR3 protein: CASSSSLLAPTYGYTF

V gene: TRBV7-8
CDR3 protein: CASSPRTSGSSYEQYF

V gene: TRBV5-5
CDR3 protein: CASSLVVANTEAFF

V gene: TRBV19
CDR3 protein: CASSTRTYNEQFF

V gene: TRBV5-6
CDR3 protein: CASSLGLAGSSYEQYF